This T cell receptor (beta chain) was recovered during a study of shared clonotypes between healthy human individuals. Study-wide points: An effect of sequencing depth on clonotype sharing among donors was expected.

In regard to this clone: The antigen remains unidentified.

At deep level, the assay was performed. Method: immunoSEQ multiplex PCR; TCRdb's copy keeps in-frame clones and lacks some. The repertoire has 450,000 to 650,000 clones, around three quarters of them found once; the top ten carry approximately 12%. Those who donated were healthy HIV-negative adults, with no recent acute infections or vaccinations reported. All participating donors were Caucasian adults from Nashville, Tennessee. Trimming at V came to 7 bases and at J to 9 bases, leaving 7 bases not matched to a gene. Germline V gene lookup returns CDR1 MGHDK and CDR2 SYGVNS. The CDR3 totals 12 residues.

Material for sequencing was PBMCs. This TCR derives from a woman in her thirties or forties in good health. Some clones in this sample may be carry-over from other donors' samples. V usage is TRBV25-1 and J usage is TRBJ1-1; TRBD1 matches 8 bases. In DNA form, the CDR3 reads TGTGCCAGCATGGGACAGGTTACCAAAGCTTTCTTT. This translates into CASMGQVTKAFF. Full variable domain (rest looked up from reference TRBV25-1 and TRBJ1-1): EADIYQTPRYLVIGTGKKITLECSQTMGHDKMYWYQQDPGMELHLIHYSYGVNSTEKGDLSSESTVSRIRTEHFPLTLESARPSHTSQYLCASMGQVTKAFFGQGTRLTVV.